The rows below give T cell receptor beta chains drawn from one sample of a study of cytomegalovirus exposure and HLA in healthy donors. Data came from immunoSEQ multiplex PCR; TCRdb stores just in-frame clones and leaves some out. This table has 200,000 or so clones, around 80% appearing once. Material: PBMCs. These receptors all come from a boy under 10 years old in good health and CMV-seronegative. Both conserved end residues are part of each CDR3. The order of the fields is D gene, clone size, V gene, J gene, CDR3 protein, CDR3 DNA. The D gene is left open where the match is weak. Clone size is stated in some rows and not others, as once, few, many or a class when expanded.

-	-	TRBV7-8	TRBJ1-1	CASSPVYTEAFF	TGTGCCAGCAGCCCTGTATACACTGAAGCTTTCTTT
TRBD1	once	TRBV5-1	TRBJ2-7	CASSGPGQGSYEQYF	TGCGCCAGCAGCGGCCCGGGACAGGGCTCCTACGAGCAGTACTTC
-	-	TRBV4-1	TRBJ2-1	CASSQEENEQFF	TGCGCCAGCAGCCAAGAAGAGAATGAGCAGTTCTTC
TRBD1	-	TRBV6-5	TRBJ2-5	CASRDRGKGETQYF	TGTGCCAGCAGGGACAGGGGGAAGGGGGAGACCCAGTACTTC
TRBD1	-	TRBV6-5	TRBJ1-2	CASSRGTGGTYGYTF	TGTGCCAGCAGCAGAGGGACAGGAGGTACCTATGGCTACACCTTC
TRBD1	few	TRBV5-6	TRBJ2-5	CASSLGTVQETQYF	TGTGCCAGCAGCTTAGGGACAGTACAAGAGACCCAGTACTTC
TRBD1	-	TRBV9	TRBJ1-1	CASSVGRGLGSTEAFF	TGTGCCAGCAGCGTAGGCAGGGGGCTTGGGTCCACTGAAGCTTTCTTT
-	-	TRBV19	TRBJ2-7	CASSIYSGETGRYEQYF	TGTGCCAGTAGTATTTATTCCGGGGAGACCGGTCGCTACGAGCAGTACTTC
TRBD1	-	TRBV28	TRBJ1-5	CASSMHRGPGQPQHF	TGTGCCAGCAGTATGCACAGGGGGCCGGGACAGCCCCAGCATTTT
-	-	TRBV21-1	TRBJ1-5	CASSPRQEYYSNQPQHF	TGTGCCAGCAGCCCCCGACAGGAGTACTATAGCAATCAGCCCCAGCATTTT
TRBD2	-	TRBV6-1	TRBJ2-1	CASSPAGGYNEQFF	TGTGCCAGCAGTCCGGCGGGGGGGTACAATGAGCAGTTCTTC
-	once	TRBV30	TRBJ1-3	CAWSVTSSGNTIYF	TGTGCCTGGAGTGTCACAAGCTCTGGAAACACCATATATTTT
TRBD1	-	TRBV29-1	TRBJ2-3	CSVGLRQGFADTQYF	TGCAGCGTAGGACTCCGACAGGGGTTCGCAGATACGCAGTATTTT
-	-	TRBV19	TRBJ1-1	CASSMGLAHTEAFF	TGTGCCAGTAGTATGGGACTGGCCCACACTGAAGCTTTCTTT
-	once	TRBV5-1	TRBJ2-2	CASSLVVGGNTGELFF	TGCGCCAGCAGCTTGGTGGTAGGGGGGAACACCGGGGAGCTGTTTTTT
-	-	TRBV5-5	TRBJ2-2	CASSLVAQLNTGELFF	TGTGCCAGCAGCTTGGTCGCACAGTTGAACACCGGGGAGCTGTTTTTT
-	-	TRBV18	TRBJ1-5	CASSPEGDQPQHF	TGTGCCAGCTCACCTGAGGGGGATCAGCCCCAGCATTTT
TRBD2	-	TRBV6-6	TRBJ2-1	CASKRGAQNEQFF	TGTGCCAGTAAGCGGGGGGCTCAAAATGAGCAGTTCTTC
TRBD1	-	TRBV4-2	TRBJ1-2	CASSQDRGPAWGYTF	TGTGCCAGCAGCCAAGACAGGGGGCCGGCGTGGGGCTACACCTTC
TRBD1	-	TRBV10-3	TRBJ2-7	CAISGGQGPLAYEQYF	TGTGCCATCAGTGGGGGACAGGGGCCTCTCGCCTACGAGCAGTACTTC
-	few	TRBV29-1	TRBJ2-6	CSVEGTGPRGANVLTF	TGCAGCGTTGAGGGAACAGGCCCGAGGGGGGCCAACGTCCTGACTTTC
-	once	TRBV6-5	TRBJ2-1	CASSSSGHNEQFF	TGTGCCAGCAGTTCCTCTGGGCACAATGAGCAGTTCTTC